The present TCR beta chain was sequenced within a study of T-cell reconstitution after alpha-beta-depleted transplantation in children. Trimming removed 0 bases from V and 3 bases from J, with 13 bases in between. The CDR3 spans 15 residues. Germline V CDR1 and CDR2: SGHRS, YFSETQ. In this sample, this clonotype turned up a few times. For TCRbeta, the library was prepared with unique molecular identifiers. TCRdb analysed the PCR reads with MiXCR anew, one entry per CDR3 protein. This table holds just over 350,000 distinct CDR3 sequences, 13% found once. The source material was PBMCs, sampled from the stem cell graft. J is TRBJ2-7 and V is TRBV5-1, with D uncertain. The receptor was derived from a human donor who donated a stem cell graft to a child with Fanconi anemia. This CDR3 reads CASSLGPGSDYEQYF. CDR3 coding DNA: TGCGCCAGCAGCTTGGGTCCCGGTTCAGACTACGAGCAGTACTTC.